These 10 T cell receptor beta chains were sequenced from one sample in a study of naive and memory T cell subsets. Four PCR rounds used nested alpha and beta constant region primers plus the SP2 primer. TCRdb itself ran the UMI-ligation and nested PCR reads through MiXCR, one entry per CDR3 protein. The sample lists tens of thousands of distinct CDR3 sequences; less than 8.5% were seen once. The treatment here: skin biopsy from PPD injection site in Mantoux-positive individual. The library had UMIs added by 3' ligation of an oligonucleotide to TCR cDNA. The source was skin, collected from a tuberculin skin test site. The receptor set was obtained from an adult in good health.

This clonotype has a count of ten or more. The chain uses TRBV7-2 and TRBJ2-1; D is undetermined. Germline V gene data show CDR1 as SGHTA and CDR2 as FQGNSA. CDR3 length: 14 amino acids. Between the trimmed V and J ends, which lost 1 base and 9 bases, there was a span of 13 bases. Written as DNA, the CDR3 is TGTGCCAGCAGCTTAGTGGTAGGTTGGGGTGAGCAGTTCTTC. Translation: CASSLVVGWGEQFF.

This clonotype was seen only a few times. This sequence joins TRBV7-6 and TRBJ2-1; possibly TRBD1 or TRBD2 for D (6 bases each). The CDR3 has 16 amino acids. Trimming took 5 bases from V and 2 from J, leaving 16 bases between them. Germline V gene data show CDR1 as SGHVS and CDR2 as FNYEAQ. CDR3 residues: CASSLERGVPYNEQFF. In DNA, the CDR3 is TGTGCCAGCAGCCTAGAGAGGGGGGTCCCCTACAATGAGCAGTTCTTC.

This clonotype appeared many times. V gene TRBV10-1 combines with J gene TRBJ2-2; no definite D call. Germline CDR1 WNHNN, CDR2 SYGVQD (reference sequence). Trimming left V 0 bases short and J 8 bases short, with 7 bases between. This CDR3 is built from 13 residues. The CDR3, as DNA: TGCGCCAGCAGTGAGTCGTGGGCTGGGGAGCTGTTTTTT. Its translation is CASSESWAGELFF.

CDR3 nucleotide sequence: TGTGCCAGCAGTCAAGCTAGACCGGAGGATACGCAGTATTTT. It codes for CASSQARPEDTQYF. The V gene is TRBV6-5, the J gene TRBJ2-3; D ambiguous. Trimming removed 5 bases from V and 6 bases from J, with 15 bases in between. The length of the CDR3 is 14 residues. CDR1 is MNHEY, CDR2 SVGAGI, per germline.

The chain recombines TRBV29-1 with TRBJ2-2; D remains ambiguous. The CDR3 is 15 residues long. CDR1 is SQVTM and CDR2 is ANQGSEA in the germline V gene. V lost 3 bases, J lost 4 bases, and 15 bases lay in between. The CDR3 region is CSVERGPGCTGELFF. CDR3 nucleotide sequence: TGCAGCGTTGAGAGAGGTCCAGGTTGCACCGGGGAGCTGTTTTTT.

The chain joins TRBV10-2 to TRBJ1-4; the D is unclear. V lost 6 bases and J 0 bases, leaving 8 bases between the germline ends. This CDR3 is 14 amino acids long. Germline V gene sequence: CDR1 WSHSY, CDR2 SAAADI. The CDR3 is CASRDIPTNEKLFF. CDR3 nucleotides: TGCGCCAGCAGGGATATACCAACTAATGAAAAACTGTTTTTT.

Judged by abundance, this clonotype is medium-sized. The chain combines TRBV10-2 with TRBJ2-4, with a weak D call TRBD1 (5 bases). The CDR3 length is 15 residues. Looked up from germline, CDR1 is WSHSY and CDR2 is SAAADI. V was clipped by 7 bases and J by 0 bases, with 13 bases between them. CDR3 residues: CASTMGQIAKNIQYF. The CDR3 DNA follows: TGCGCCAGCACCATGGGGCAAATAGCCAAAAACATTCAGTACTTC.

This clonotype has ten or more counts. The chain employs TRBV2 and TRBJ2-2; no clear D. Trimming left V 7 bases short and J 2 bases short, with 11 bases between. CDR1 and CDR2 (germline): SNHLY, FYNNEI. This CDR3 is 14 amino acids long. The CDR3, as DNA: TGTGCCAGCAAGACGACACTTAACACCGGGGAGCTGTTTTTT. As protein: CASKTTLNTGELFF.

A few counts support this clonotype. The chain has TRBV12-5 and TRBJ2-7; tentative D call: TRBD1 (5 bases). Germline-derived CDR1 and CDR2 are LGHNT and FRNRAP. The CDR3 consists of 14 residues. Trimming left V 2 bases short and J 4 bases short, with 12 bases between. CDR3 sequence: CASGLSAGSYEQYF. The CDR3 coding sequence is TGTGCTAGTGGTTTGAGCGCAGGGTCGTACGAGCAGTACTTC.

This clonotype has at least ten counts. The V gene is TRBV6-5, the J gene TRBJ2-5, with D perhaps matching TRBD2 (7 bases). Per the germline V gene, CDR1 is MNHEY and CDR2 is SVGAGI. V shed 7 bases and J shed 5 bases, with 20 bases lying between them. The CDR3 extends over 15 amino acids. CDR3 coding DNA: TGTGCCAGCACGCTAAGAGGGGGGGCCGTGGAGACCCAGTACTTC. Residues: CASTLRGGAVETQYF.